Sequencing of this TCR beta chain was carried out in a study of cytomegalovirus exposure and HLA in healthy donors. Study-level background: HLA-typed donors contributed about 85 million unique TCRs, which were held in an early data release. Regarding the study as a whole: Later findings reportedly placed an Asian-associated ancestry cluster below the roughly 660-donor mean for N-insertions. Investigators reported 164 TCR beta chains as tied to cytomegalovirus.

Details on this clone: No antigen is known for it.

Trimming took off 0 bases at V and 0 bases at J, with 7 bases between the two ends. CDR3 length equals 15 residues. Germline V gene sequence: CDR1 SGHRS, CDR2 YFSETQ. PCR involved 60 Vbeta and 13 Jbeta primers. Measured with immunoSEQ multiplex PCR; TCRdb has only the in-frame clones, and not every one. The sample has 150,000 to 200,000 clones; around 75% are singletons. The rearrangement joins TRBV5-1 to TRBJ1-3, with D maybe TRBD1 (5 bases). This clonotype originated in a man aged 18 to 35 in good health and CMV-seropositive. The specimen sequenced was PBMCs. The CDR3 protein is CASSLAGNSGNTIYF. CDR3 nucleotide sequence: TGCGCCAGCAGCTTGGCAGGGAACTCTGGAAACACCATATATTTT. The variable domain in full, completed from reference TRBV5-1 and TRBJ1-3, reads KAGVTQTPRYLIKTRGQQVTLSCSPISGHRSVSWYQQTPGQGLQFLFEYFSETQRNKGNFPGRFSGRQFSNSRSEMNVSTLELGDSALYLCASSLAGNSGNTIYFGEGSWLTVV.